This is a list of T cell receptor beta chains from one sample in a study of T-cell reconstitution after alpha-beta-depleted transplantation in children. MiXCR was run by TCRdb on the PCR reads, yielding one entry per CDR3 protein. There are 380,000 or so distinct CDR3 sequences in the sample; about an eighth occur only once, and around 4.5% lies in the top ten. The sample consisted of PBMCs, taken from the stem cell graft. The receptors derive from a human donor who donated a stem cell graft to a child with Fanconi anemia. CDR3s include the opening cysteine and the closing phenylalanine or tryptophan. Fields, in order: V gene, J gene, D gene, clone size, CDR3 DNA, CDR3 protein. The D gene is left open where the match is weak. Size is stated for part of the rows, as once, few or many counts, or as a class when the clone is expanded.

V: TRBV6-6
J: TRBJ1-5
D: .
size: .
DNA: TGTGCCAGCAGGGCCTACAATCAGCCCCAGCATTTT
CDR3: CASRAYNQPQHF

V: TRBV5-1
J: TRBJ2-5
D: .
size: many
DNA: TGCGCCAGCAGCTTGGCCCAGTGGGGGGAGACCCAGTACTTC
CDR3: CASSLAQWGETQYF

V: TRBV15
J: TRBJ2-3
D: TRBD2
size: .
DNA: TGTGCCACCAGCAGAGGAATGGCTAGCGGGAGGAGAGATACGCAGTATTTT
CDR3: CATSRGMASGRRDTQYF

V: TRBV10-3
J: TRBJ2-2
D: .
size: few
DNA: TGTGCCATCAGTGAGTCGAGGACAACCGGGGAGCTGTTTTTT
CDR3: CAISESRTTGELFF

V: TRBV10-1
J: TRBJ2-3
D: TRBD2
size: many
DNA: TGCGCCAGCAGTGAGTCGGTTCGGCGGGGGGGCGATGCAGATACGCAGTATTTT
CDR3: CASSESVRRGGDADTQYF

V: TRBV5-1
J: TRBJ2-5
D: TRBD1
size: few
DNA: TGCGCCAGCAGCTCACAGGGGAACCAAGAGACCCAGTACTTC
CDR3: CASSSQGNQETQYF

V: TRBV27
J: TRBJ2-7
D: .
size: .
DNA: TGTGCCAGCGCGGGGTCCCCACTATACGAGCAGTACTTC
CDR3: CASAGSPLYEQYF

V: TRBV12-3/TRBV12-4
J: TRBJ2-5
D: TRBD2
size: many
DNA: TGTGCCAGCCGGGGGGTGGAGATGGAGACCCAGTACTTC
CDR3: CASRGVEMETQYF

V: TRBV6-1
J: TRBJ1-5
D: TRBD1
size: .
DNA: TGTGCCAGCAGTCTCCGGGACAGATATCAGCCCCAGCATTTT
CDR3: CASSLRDRYQPQHF

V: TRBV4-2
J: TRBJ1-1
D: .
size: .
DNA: TGTGCCAGCAGCCAATCCCTTGAGGTGAGAACTGAAGCTTTCTTT
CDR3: CASSQSLEVRTEAFF

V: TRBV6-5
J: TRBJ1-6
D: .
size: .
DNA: TGTGCCAGCAGTCGATTTGAACCGGACAGAAAAAATTCACCCCTCCACTTT
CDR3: CASSRFEPDRKNSPLHF

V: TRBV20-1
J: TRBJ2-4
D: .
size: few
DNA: TGCAGTGCTAGCTGGTCCTTAGCCAAAAACATTCAGTACTTC
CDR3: CSASWSLAKNIQYF

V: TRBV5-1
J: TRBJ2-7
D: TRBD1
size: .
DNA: TGCGCCAGCAGCTTGGTTAATGGACAGGGAAACGATGAGCAGTACTTC
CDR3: CASSLVNGQGNDEQYF

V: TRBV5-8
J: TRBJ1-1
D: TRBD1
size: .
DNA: TGTGCCAGCAGCTACAGGGGTGCCCACACTGAAGCTTTCTTT
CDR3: CASSYRGAHTEAFF

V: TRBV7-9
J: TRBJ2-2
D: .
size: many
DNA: TGTGCCAGCACCGTGCGGGGCGACACCGGGGAGCTGTTTTTT
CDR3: CASTVRGDTGELFF

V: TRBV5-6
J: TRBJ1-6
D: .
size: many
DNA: TGTGCCAGCAGCGCTGAGCGAGTAAATTCACCCCTCCACTTT
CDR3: CASSAERVNSPLHF

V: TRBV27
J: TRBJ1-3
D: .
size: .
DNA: TGTGCCAGCAGTTTATTAGGGGACTCTGGAAACACCATATATTTT
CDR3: CASSLLGDSGNTIYF

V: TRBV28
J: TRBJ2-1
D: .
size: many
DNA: TGTGCCAGCAGTTTTTTAAAAGATGAGCAGTTCTTC
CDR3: CASSFLKDEQFF

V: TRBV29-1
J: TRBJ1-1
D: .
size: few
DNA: TGCAGCGTTATTAGGACAGCCATGAACACTGAAGCTTTCTTT
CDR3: CSVIRTAMNTEAFF

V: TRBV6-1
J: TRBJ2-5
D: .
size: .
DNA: TGTGCCAGCAGGCGAACAGAAGAAGAGACCCAGTACTTC
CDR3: CASRRTEEETQYF

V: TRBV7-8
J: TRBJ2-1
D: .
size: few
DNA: TGTGCCAGCAGCTTAGCGTTTCCATTTTATGTTGAGCAGTTCTTC
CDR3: CASSLAFPFYVEQFF

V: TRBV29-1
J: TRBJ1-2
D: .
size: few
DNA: TGCAGCGTTCCGAGAGGGCAGGGAGGATCCTATGGCTACACCTTC
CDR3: CSVPRGQGGSYGYTF

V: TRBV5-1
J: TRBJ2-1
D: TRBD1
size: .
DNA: TGCGCCAGCAGCTTCTCGACAGGGGGGCCCAATGAGCAGTTCTTC
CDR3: CASSFSTGGPNEQFF

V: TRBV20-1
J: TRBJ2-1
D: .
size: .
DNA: TGCAGTGCCACGGGGACGCCCTACTACAATGAGCAGTTCTTC
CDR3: CSATGTPYYNEQFF

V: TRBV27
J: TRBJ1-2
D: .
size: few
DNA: TGTGCCAGCAGTGGGAACGGCCCCGGCGATGGCTACACCTTC
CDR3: CASSGNGPGDGYTF

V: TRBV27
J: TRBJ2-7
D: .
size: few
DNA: TGTGCCAGCAGTTCGGCGGCAGGTGCACCCTACGAGCAGTACTTC
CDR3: CASSSAAGAPYEQYF

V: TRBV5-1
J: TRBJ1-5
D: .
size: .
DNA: TGCGCCAGCAGCCCCTCAGGGATCCCAAATCAGCCCCAGCATTTT
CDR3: CASSPSGIPNQPQHF

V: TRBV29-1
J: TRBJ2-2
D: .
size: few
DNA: TGCAGCGTTGGCCACGGGACCGGGGAGCTGTTTTTT
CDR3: CSVGHGTGELFF

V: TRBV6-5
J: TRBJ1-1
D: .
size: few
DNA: TGTGCCAGCACCGACGGGAACACTGAAGCTTTCTTT
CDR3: CASTDGNTEAFF

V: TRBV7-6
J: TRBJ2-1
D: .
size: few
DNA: TGTGCCAGCAGCTCTACTTCCCCCCGGCCCCTAGGGGACAATGAGCAGTTCTTC
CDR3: CASSSTSPRPLGDNEQFF

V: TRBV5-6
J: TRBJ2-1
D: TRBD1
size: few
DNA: TGTGCCAGCAGCTTGGTAACAGGGGGCCCCATTTACAATGAGCAGTTCTTC
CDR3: CASSLVTGGPIYNEQFF

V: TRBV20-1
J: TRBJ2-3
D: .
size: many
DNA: TGCAGTGCTAGGGGTGACCGCACAGATACGCAGTATTTT
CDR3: CSARGDRTDTQYF

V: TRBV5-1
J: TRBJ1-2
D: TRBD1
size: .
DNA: TGCGCCAGCAGCGTGATAGGGGACAGAGGCTACACCTTC
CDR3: CASSVIGDRGYTF

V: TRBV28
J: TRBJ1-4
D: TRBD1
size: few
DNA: TGTGCCAGCCTCGGGACAGGGAGTGAAAAACTGTTTTTT
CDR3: CASLGTGSEKLFF

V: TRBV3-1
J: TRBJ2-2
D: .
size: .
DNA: TGTGCCAGCAGCCCAGCCCCCTCGGCAGGGAGAGGGACCGGGGAGCTGTTTTTT
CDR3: CASSPAPSAGRGTGELFF

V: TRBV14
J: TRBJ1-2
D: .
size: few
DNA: TGTGCCAGCAGCCAAGATCGCGGGAATAACTATGGCTACACCTTC
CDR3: CASSQDRGNNYGYTF

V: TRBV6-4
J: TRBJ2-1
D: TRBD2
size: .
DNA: TGTGCCAGCAGTGTCTTTAGCGGGGGGGCCTTTGAGCAGTTCTTC
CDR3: CASSVFSGGAFEQFF

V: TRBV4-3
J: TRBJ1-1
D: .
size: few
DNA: TGCGCCAGCAGCCAAGAACAGGGCACTGAAGCTTTCTTT
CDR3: CASSQEQGTEAFF

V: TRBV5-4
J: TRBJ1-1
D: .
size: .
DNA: TGTGCCAGCAGCCCCCAGAACCTGGACACTGAAGCTTTCTTT
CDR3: CASSPQNLDTEAFF

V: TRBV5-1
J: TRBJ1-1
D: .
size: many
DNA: TGCGCCAGCAGCTTGGCCGGAGGGACCACTGAAGCTTTCTTT
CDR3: CASSLAGGTTEAFF